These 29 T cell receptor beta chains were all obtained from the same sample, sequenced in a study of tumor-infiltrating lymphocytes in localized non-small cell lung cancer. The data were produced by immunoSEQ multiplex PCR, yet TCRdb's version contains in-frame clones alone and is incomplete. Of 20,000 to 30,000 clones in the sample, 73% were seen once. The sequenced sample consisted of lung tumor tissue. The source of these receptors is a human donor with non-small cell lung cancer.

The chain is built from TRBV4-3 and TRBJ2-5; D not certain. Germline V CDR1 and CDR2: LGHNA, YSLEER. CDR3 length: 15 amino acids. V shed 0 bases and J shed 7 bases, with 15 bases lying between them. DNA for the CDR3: TGCGCCAGCAGCCAAGATTTGGGATCCGAAGGGACCCAGTACTTC. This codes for CASSQDLGSEGTQYF.

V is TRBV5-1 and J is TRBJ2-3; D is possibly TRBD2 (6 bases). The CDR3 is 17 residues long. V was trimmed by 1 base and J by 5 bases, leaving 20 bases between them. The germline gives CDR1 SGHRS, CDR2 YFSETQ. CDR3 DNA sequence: TGCGCCAGCAGCTTGTGGCGGGGTTCCCCCTCGGGAGATACGCAGTATTTT. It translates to CASSLWRGSPSGDTQYF.

CDR3 region: CASSPGQAMNTEAFF. DNA of the CDR3: TGCGCCAGCAGCCCAGGACAGGCGATGAACACTGAAGCTTTCTTT. The J gene is TRBJ1-1, the V gene TRBV5-1, with TRBD1 matching 7 bases. Unmatched junction bases numbered 6, after V lost 4 bases and J lost 0 bases. The CDR3 spans 15 residues. The germline gives CDR1 SGHRS, CDR2 YFSETQ.

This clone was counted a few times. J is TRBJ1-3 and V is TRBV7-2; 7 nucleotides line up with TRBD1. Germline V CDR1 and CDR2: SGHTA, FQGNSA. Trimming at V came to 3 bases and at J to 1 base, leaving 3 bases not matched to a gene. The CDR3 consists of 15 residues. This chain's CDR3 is CASSFGRGSGNTIYF. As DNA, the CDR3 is TGTGCCAGCAGCTTTGGCAGGGGGTCTGGAAACACCATATATTTT.

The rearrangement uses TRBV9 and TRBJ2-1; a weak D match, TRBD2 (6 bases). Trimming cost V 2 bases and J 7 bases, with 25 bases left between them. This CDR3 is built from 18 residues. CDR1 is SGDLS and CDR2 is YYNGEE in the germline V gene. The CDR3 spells CASSVRDALIFWPNEQFF. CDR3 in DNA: TGTGCCAGCAGCGTGCGGGACGCCCTGATTTTTTGGCCAAATGAGCAGTTCTTC.

CDR3 sequence: CASIRQGTHSPLHF. The DNA of the CDR3 is TGTGCCAGCATCCGACAGGGAACTCATTCACCCCTCCACTTT. The rearrangement links TRBV6-5 to TRBJ1-6, with 7 bases that match TRBD1. This CDR3 is built from 14 residues. The ends lost 7 bases at V and 8 bases at J; junction bases unmatched: 8. CDR1 is MNHEY, CDR2 SVGAGI, per germline.

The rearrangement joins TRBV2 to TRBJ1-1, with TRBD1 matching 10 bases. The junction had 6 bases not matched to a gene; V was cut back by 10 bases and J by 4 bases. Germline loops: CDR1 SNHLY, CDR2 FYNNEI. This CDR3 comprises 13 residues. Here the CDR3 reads CAIVRDRGTEAFF. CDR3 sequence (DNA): TGTGCCATCGTCCGGGACAGGGGCACTGAAGCTTTCTTT.

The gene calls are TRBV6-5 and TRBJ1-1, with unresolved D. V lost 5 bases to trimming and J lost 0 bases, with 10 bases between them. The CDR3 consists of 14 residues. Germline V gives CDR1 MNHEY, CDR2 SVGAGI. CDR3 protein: CASSKPQMNTEAFF. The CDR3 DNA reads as TGTGCCAGCAGTAAACCACAGATGAACACTGAAGCTTTCTTT.

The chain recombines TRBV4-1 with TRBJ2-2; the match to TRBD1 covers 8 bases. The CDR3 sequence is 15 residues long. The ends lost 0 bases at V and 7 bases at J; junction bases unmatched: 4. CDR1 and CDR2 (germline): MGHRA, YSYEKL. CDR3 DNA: TGCGCCAGCAGCCAAGACCGGACAGGGAACGGGGAGCTGTTTTTT. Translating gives CASSQDRTGNGELFF.

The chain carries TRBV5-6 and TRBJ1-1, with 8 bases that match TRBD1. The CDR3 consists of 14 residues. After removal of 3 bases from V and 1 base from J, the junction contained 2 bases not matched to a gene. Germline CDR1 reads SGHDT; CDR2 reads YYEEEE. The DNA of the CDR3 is TGTGCCAGCAGCTGGACAGGGTCGAACACTGAAGCTTTCTTT. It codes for CASSWTGSNTEAFF.

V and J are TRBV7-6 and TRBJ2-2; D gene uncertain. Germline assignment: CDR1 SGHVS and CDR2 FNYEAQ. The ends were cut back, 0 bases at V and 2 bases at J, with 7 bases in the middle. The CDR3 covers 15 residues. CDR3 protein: CASSLAQSNTGELFF. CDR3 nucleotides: TGTGCCAGCAGCTTAGCGCAGTCAAACACCGGGGAGCTGTTTTTT.

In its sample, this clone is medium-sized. The CDR3, as DNA: TGTGCCAGCAGCAGCAGCGGGGGGGGCCGGGATACGCAGTATTTT. It is translated as CASSSSGGGRDTQYF. This chain links TRBV7-2 with TRBJ2-3; TRBD2 matches 10 bases. Germline CDR1 reads SGHTA; CDR2 reads FQGNSA. The V and J ends lost 5 bases and 6 bases, in that order; junction bases with no gene match: 8. This CDR3 contains 15 residues.

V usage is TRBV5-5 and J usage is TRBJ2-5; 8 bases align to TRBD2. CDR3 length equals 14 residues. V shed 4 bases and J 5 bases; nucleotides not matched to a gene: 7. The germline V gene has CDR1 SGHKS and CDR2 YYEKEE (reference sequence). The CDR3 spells CASSDPRGGETQYF. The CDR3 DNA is TGTGCCAGCAGCGATCCTCGGGGGGGGGAGACCCAGTACTTC.

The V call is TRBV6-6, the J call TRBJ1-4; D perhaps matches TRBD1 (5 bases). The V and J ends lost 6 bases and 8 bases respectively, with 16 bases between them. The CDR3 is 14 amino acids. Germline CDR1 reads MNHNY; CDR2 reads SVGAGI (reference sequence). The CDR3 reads CASRSPGDPEKLFF. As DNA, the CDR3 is TGTGCCAGCAGATCTCCGGGGGATCCAGAAAAACTGTTTTTT.

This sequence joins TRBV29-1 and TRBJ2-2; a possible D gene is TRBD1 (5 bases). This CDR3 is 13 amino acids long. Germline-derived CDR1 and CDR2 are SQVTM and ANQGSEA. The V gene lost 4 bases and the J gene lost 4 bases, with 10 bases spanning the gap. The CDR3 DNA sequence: TGCAGCGTTGTCCCAGGGTTCACCGGGGAGCTGTTTTTT. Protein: CSVVPGFTGELFF.

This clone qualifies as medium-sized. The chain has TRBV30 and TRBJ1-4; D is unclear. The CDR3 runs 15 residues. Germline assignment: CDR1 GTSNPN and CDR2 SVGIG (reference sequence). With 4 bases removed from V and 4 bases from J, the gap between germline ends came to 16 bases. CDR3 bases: TGTGCCTGGACCATAGGAGACGGTCATAATGAAAAACTGTTTTTT. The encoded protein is CAWTIGDGHNEKLFF.

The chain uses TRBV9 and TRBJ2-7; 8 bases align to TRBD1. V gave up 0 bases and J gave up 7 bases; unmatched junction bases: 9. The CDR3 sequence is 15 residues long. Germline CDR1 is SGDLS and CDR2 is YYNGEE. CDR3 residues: CASSVGGTGMGEQYF. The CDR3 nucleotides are TGTGCCAGCAGCGTAGGAGGGACAGGTATGGGAGAGCAGTACTTC.

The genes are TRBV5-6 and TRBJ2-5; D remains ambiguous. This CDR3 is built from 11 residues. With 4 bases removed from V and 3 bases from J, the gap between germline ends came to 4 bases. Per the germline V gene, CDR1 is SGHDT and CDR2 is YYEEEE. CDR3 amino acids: CASSREETQYF. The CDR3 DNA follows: TGTGCCAGCAGCCGAGAAGAGACCCAGTACTTC.

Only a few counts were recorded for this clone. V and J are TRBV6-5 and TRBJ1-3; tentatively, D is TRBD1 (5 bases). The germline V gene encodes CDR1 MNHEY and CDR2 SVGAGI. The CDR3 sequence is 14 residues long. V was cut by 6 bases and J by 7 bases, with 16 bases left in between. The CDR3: CASRSRDRRNTIYF. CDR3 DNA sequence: TGTGCCAGCAGAAGCAGGGATAGGAGGAACACCATATATTTT.

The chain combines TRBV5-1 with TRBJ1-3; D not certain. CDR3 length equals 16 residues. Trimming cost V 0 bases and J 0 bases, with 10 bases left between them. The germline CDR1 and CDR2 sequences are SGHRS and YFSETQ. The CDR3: CASSLGTVASGNTIYF. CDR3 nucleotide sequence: TGCGCCAGCAGCTTGGGGACCGTAGCCTCTGGAAACACCATATATTTT.

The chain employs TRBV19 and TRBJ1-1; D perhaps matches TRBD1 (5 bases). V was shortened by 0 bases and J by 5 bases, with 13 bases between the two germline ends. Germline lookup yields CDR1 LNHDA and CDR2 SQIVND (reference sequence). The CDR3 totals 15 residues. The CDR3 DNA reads TGTGCCAGTAGTATAGAAGGGGATGTTAGGACTGAAGCTTTCTTT. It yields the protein CASSIEGDVRTEAFF.

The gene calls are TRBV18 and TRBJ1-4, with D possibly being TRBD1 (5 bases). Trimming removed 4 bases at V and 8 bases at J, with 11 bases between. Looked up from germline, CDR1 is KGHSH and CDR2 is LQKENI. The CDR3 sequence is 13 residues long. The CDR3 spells CASSHREGEKLFF. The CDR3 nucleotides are TGTGCCAGCTCACATCGGGAGGGGGAAAAACTGTTTTTT.

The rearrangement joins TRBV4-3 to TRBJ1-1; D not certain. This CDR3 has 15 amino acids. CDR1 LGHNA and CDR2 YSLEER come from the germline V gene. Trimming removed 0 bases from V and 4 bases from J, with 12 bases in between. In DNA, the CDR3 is TGCGCCAGCAGCCAAGAGGCGGGGTATAGCACTGAAGCTTTCTTT. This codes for CASSQEAGYSTEAFF.

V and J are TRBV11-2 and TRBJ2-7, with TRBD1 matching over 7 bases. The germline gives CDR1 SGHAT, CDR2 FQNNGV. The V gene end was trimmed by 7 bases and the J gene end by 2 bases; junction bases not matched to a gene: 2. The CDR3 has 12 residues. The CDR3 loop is CASIGTAYEQYF. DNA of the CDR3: TGTGCCAGCATCGGGACAGCCTACGAGCAGTACTTC.

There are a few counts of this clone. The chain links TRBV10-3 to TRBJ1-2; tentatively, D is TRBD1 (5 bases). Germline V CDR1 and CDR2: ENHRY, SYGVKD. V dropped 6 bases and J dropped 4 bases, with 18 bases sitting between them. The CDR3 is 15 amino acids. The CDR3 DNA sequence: TGTGCCATCAGCACCGACAGCGCTCGTAGCTATGGCTACACCTTC. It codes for CAISTDSARSYGYTF.

The CDR3 spells CASSLLGQGPGNTIYF. CDR3 sequence (DNA): TGTGCCAGCAGTCTATTAGGACAGGGACCTGGAAACACCATATATTTT. The chain recombines TRBV7-2 with TRBJ1-3; 8 bases agree with TRBD1. J was trimmed by 2 bases and V by 6 bases; bases with no gene match: 9. CDR3 size: 16 residues. Germline loops: CDR1 SGHTA, CDR2 FQGNSA.

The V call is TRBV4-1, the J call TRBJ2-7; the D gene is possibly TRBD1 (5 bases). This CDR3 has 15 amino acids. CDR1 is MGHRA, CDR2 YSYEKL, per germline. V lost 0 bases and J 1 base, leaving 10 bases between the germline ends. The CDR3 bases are TGCGCCAGCAGCCAAGATTCCAGGGCGTCCTACGAGCAGTACTTC. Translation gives CASSQDSRASYEQYF.

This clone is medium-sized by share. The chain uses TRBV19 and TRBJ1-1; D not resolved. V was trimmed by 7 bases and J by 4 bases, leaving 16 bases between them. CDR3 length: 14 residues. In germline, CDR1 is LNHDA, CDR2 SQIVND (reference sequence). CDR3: CASINSERGTEAFF. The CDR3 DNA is TGTGCCAGTATTAATTCGGAGAGAGGCACTGAAGCTTTCTTT.

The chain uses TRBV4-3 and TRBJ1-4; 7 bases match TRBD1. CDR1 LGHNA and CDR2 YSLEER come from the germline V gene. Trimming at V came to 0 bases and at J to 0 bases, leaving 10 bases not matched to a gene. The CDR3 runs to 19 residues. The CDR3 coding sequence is TGCGCCAGCAGCCAAGATTCCGGGACAGAAATCTCAACTAATGAAAAACTGTTTTTT. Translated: CASSQDSGTEISTNEKLFF.